The entry below gives a single T cell receptor beta chain sequence along with its context. Its target is unknown. This sample is part of a study of T-cell reconstitution after alpha-beta-depleted transplantation in children. Study-wide findings and caveats: Several hundred expanded graft clones reportedly supplied alpha-beta T cells about two months after transplant.

The authors prepared the TCRbeta library with unique molecular identifiers. TCRdb reprocessed the PCR reads with MiXCR, giving one entry per CDR3 protein. Counted here are around 800,000 distinct CDR3 sequences, less than 20% occurring once; the ten biggest clones make up approximately 4.5%. The CDR3 covers 16 residues. Germline loops: CDR1 SGHRS, CDR2 YFSETQ. Germline trimming cut 3 bases from V and 8 bases from J; bases unmatched to any gene: 10. This specimen was PBMCs, mostly from graft donor cells, taken 360 days after TCRalphabeta/CD19-depleted stem cell transplant. The chain is built from TRBV5-1 and TRBJ2-1, with 11 nucleotides matching TRBD2. This receptor was taken from a male patient between 10 and 17 years old who had a stem cell transplant for acute lymphoblastic leukemia, so the T cells may come from the graft donor. In DNA form, the CDR3 reads TGCGCCAGCAGCTGGGGGATTCTAGCGGGAGGATATGAGCAGTTCTTC. It specifies CASSWGILAGGYEQFF.